This passage covers 32 T cell receptor beta chains from one sample sequenced in a study of shared clonotypes between healthy human individuals. Assay: immunoSEQ multiplex PCR; the TCRdb copy retains only in-frame clones and omits some. This sample yields about 2.4 million clones, of which more than 85% are seen a single time; 0.36% belongs to the top ten. The sequencing sample was made of naive CD4+ T cells from PBMCs. Subset reported: CD45RA+ positively selected. Every receptor here comes from a man younger than 35 in good health. Some clones in this sample may be carry-over from other donors' samples.

The rearrangement links TRBV27 to TRBJ2-5; no clear D. This CDR3 is built from 11 residues. The V gene's germline CDR1 is MNHEY and CDR2 SMNVEV (reference sequence). CDR3 sequence: CAGSRKETQYF. The CDR3 bases are TGTGCAGGGTCCCGAAAAGAGACCCAGTACTTC.

This sequence joins TRBV10-3 and TRBJ2-7, with TRBD1 matching 8 bases. CDR1 and CDR2 (germline): ENHRY, SYGVKD. The CDR3 loop spans 13 amino acids. With V trimmed by 6 bases and J by 2 bases, 3 bases remained unmatched. The CDR3 loop is CAISRGPTYEQYF. The CDR3 DNA is TGTGCCATCAGCAGGGGGCCGACCTACGAGCAGTACTTC.

The genes are TRBV29-1 and TRBJ2-7; weak D call: TRBD2 (5 bases). CDR1 SQVTM and CDR2 ANQGSEA come from the germline V gene. The CDR3 contains 20 residues. Trimming removed 0 bases from V and 0 bases from J, with 27 bases in between. CDR3 amino acids: CSVEDRVERERSRSSYEQYF. The CDR3 DNA reads as TGCAGCGTTGAAGATCGAGTAGAGAGGGAGCGAAGTAGGAGCTCCTACGAGCAGTACTTC.

The V call is TRBV5-1, the J call TRBJ2-7, with 7 bases matching TRBD2. V lost 4 bases, J lost 3 bases, and 1 base stayed unmatched. The germline gives CDR1 SGHRS, CDR2 YFSETQ. This CDR3 spans 12 amino acids. The CDR3, as DNA: TGCGCCAGCAGCCGGGACTACTACGAGCAGTACTTC. As protein: CASSRDYYEQYF.

This clone was picked up one time. The CDR3 DNA sequence: TGTGCCAGCAGCTTTTGGGGACTAGCGGGAGGGGGTACAGATACGCAGTATTTT. Residues: CASSFWGLAGGGTDTQYF. The gene calls are TRBV5-5 and TRBJ2-3; 16 bases line up with TRBD2. V lost 2 bases to trimming and J lost 3 bases; unmatched junction nucleotides: 6. Germline CDR1 SGHKS, CDR2 YYEKEE (reference sequence). This CDR3 comprises 18 residues.

The chain recombines TRBV9 with TRBJ2-1, with 9 bases fitting TRBD2. The CDR3 is 16 residues long. Germline trimming cut 4 bases from V and 8 bases from J; bases unmatched to any gene: 13. The V gene's germline CDR1 is SGDLS and CDR2 YYNGEE. DNA for the CDR3: TGTGCCAGCAGCCCCCGCGGGGGAGGCGGGAGGGATGAGCAGTTCTTC. Protein: CASSPRGGGGRDEQFF.

This clone was counted between two and nine times. This CDR3 is CASSPQGAQTWGYTF. Here the CDR3 DNA reads TGTGCCAGCAGTCCTCAGGGGGCGCAAACATGGGGCTACACCTTC. This chain uses TRBV27 with TRBJ1-2; 8 bases map to TRBD1. The J segment lost 8 bases and the V segment lost 5 bases, leaving 13 bases of the junction unmatched. This CDR3 is 15 amino acids long. The germline V gene has CDR1 MNHEY and CDR2 SMNVEV (reference sequence).

The chain carries TRBV30 and TRBJ2-1, with D unclear. V lost 3 bases and J 6 bases, leaving 18 bases between the germline ends. CDR1 is GTSNPN, CDR2 SVGIG, per germline (reference sequence). The CDR3 has 15 amino acids. CDR3 amino acids: CAWRPGPAIGNEQFF. The CDR3 DNA reads TGTGCCTGGAGACCTGGGCCCGCTATTGGCAATGAGCAGTTCTTC.

This chain uses TRBV5-1 with TRBJ2-3; D is uncertain. Germline CDR1 and CDR2: SGHRS and YFSETQ. Trimming cost V 6 bases and J 5 bases, with 13 bases left between them. The CDR3 extends over 13 amino acids. CDR3 region: CASTSRGRDTQYF. DNA of the CDR3: TGCGCCAGCACGTCCCGCGGACGAGATACGCAGTATTTT. Based on the CDR3 plus reference TRBV5-1 and TRBJ2-3, the full variable domain is KAGVTQTPRYLIKTRGQQVTLSCSPISGHRSVSWYQQTPGQGLQFLFEYFSETQRNKGNFPGRFSGRQFSNSRSEMNVSTLELGDSALYLCASTSRGRDTQYFGPGTRLTVL.

The chain joins TRBV4-1 to TRBJ1-5; D uncertain. The V gene lost 4 bases and the J gene lost 0 bases, with 13 bases spanning the gap. Germline V gene lookup returns CDR1 MGHRA and CDR2 YSYEKL. The CDR3 has 16 residues. The CDR3 reads CASSPSAVYSNQPQHF. The CDR3 bases are TGCGCCAGCAGCCCCTCGGCAGTTTATAGCAATCAGCCCCAGCATTTT.

The chain links TRBV6-1 to TRBJ2-5; D gene ambiguous. This CDR3 has 15 residues. V gave up 3 bases and J gave up 0 bases, with 11 bases separating them. Per the germline V gene, CDR1 is MNHNS and CDR2 is SASEGT. The CDR3 bases are TGTGCCAGCAGTGATGGAACCTTGTACCAAGAGACCCAGTACTTC. As protein: CASSDGTLYQETQYF.

The J gene is TRBJ1-5, the V gene TRBV4-1, with TRBD1 matching over 9 bases. CDR1 and CDR2 from the germline V gene are MGHRA and YSYEKL. This CDR3 spans 17 amino acids. The J segment lost 3 bases and the V segment lost 3 bases, leaving 9 bases of the junction unmatched. The DNA of the CDR3 is TGCGCCAGCAGCCATTACAGGGGGCCGAGGGACAATCAGCCCCAGCATTTT. Protein product: CASSHYRGPRDNQPQHF.

The chain recombines TRBV7-3 with TRBJ2-2, with TRBD1 matching over 9 bases. CDR1 and CDR2 (germline): SGHTA, FQGTGA. The CDR3 is made up of 16 amino acids. V shed 6 bases, J shed 5 bases, and the junction held 10 bases outside the gene matches. CDR3 nucleotide sequence: TGTGCCAGCAGTTTCAGCGGGACAGGGTTAACCGGGGAGCTGTTTTTT. Its protein is CASSFSGTGLTGELFF.

The rearrangement joins TRBV9 to TRBJ2-1, with 7 bases matching TRBD2. The V segment lost 2 bases and the J segment 9 bases; nucleotides outside the gene matches: 8. CDR1 SGDLS and CDR2 YYNGEE come from the germline V gene. The CDR3 runs 14 residues. The CDR3 loop reads CASSVDSGRSEQFF. In nucleotides, the CDR3 is TGTGCCAGCAGCGTCGATAGCGGGCGTTCTGAGCAGTTCTTC.

As DNA, the CDR3 is TGTGCCAGCAGTGACCGGACAGGGGACGACGAGCAGTACTTC. It yields the protein CASSDRTGDDEQYF. The chain combines TRBV6-4 with TRBJ2-7; 9 nucleotides agree with TRBD1. The CDR3 consists of 14 residues. Losses at the gene ends were 2 bases for V and 5 bases for J; bases not matched to a gene: 4. CDR1 is MRHNA and CDR2 is SNTAGT in the germline V gene.

On this clone: This sample also contains other DNA sequences that code for the same CDR3. The V call is TRBV15, the J call TRBJ1-1; D uncertain. Trimming stripped 1 base from V and 3 bases from J, with 6 bases between. Germline CDR1 reads LNHNV; CDR2 reads YYDKDF (reference sequence). This CDR3 region has 13 residues. CDR3 protein: CATSRGGDTEAFF. CDR3 nucleotide sequence: TGTGCCACCAGCAGAGGCGGGGACACTGAAGCTTTCTTT.

The chain combines TRBV15 with TRBJ2-3; D is perhaps TRBD1 or TRBD2 (5 bases each). Germline CDR1 LNHNV, CDR2 YYDKDF (reference sequence). The CDR3 spans 12 residues. The ends were cut back, 5 bases at V and 5 bases at J, with 8 bases in the middle. CDR3 in DNA: TGTGCCACCAGCCGAGGGGAAGATACGCAGTATTTT. It yields the protein CATSRGEDTQYF.

The CDR3 coding sequence is TGTGCCAGCAGCGTAGCGCAGGGACTGTATGGTGGCTACACCTTC. It yields the protein CASSVAQGLYGGYTF. The rearrangement links TRBV9 to TRBJ1-2; D possibly corresponds to TRBD1 (5 bases). Per germline, CDR1 SGDLS and CDR2 YYNGEE. This CDR3 contains 15 residues. V lost 0 bases and J 7 bases, leaving 16 bases between the germline ends.

The count of this clone is one. The rearrangement uses TRBV6-5 and TRBJ2-1; 10 bases match TRBD1. Germline V lookup: CDR1 MNHEY, CDR2 SVGAGI. The V gene end was trimmed by 4 bases and the J gene end by 10 bases; junction bases not matched to a gene: 10. The CDR3 covers 15 residues. The CDR3 loop is CASSFETGTGEEQFF. The CDR3, as DNA: TGTGCCAGCAGTTTCGAGACTGGGACAGGGGAGGAGCAGTTCTTC.

This clone was seen a few times. This chain joins TRBV11-3 and TRBJ1-5, with D possibly matching TRBD1 (6 bases). This CDR3 spans 18 amino acids. Germline loops: CDR1 SGHNT, CDR2 YENEEA. Trimming removed 2 bases from V and 0 bases from J, with 17 bases in between. The CDR3 here is CASSLTQQGRHSNQPQHF. In DNA, the CDR3 is TGTGCCAGCAGCTTAACCCAACAGGGACGACATAGCAATCAGCCCCAGCATTTT.

About this clone: The same CDR3 also results from other DNA sequences found in this sample. The genes are TRBV15 and TRBJ2-7, with 7 bases lining up with TRBD1. Losses at the gene ends were 1 base for V and 2 bases for J; bases not matched to a gene: 2. Germline V gene lookup returns CDR1 LNHNV and CDR2 YYDKDF (reference sequence). The CDR3 consists of 14 residues. CDR3 in DNA: TGTGCCACCAGCAGAGGCGGACAGGCCTACGAGCAGTACTTC. Translated: CATSRGGQAYEQYF.

The rearrangement links TRBV18 to TRBJ2-7, with D possibly being TRBD1 (5 bases). Between the trimmed V and J ends, which lost 0 bases and 7 bases, there was a span of 10 bases. In germline, CDR1 is KGHSH, CDR2 LQKENI. The CDR3 spans 13 residues. The CDR3 bases are TGTGCCAGCTCACCACCAATTAGGACAGAGCAGTACTTC. Translated, it gives CASSPPIRTEQYF. The full variable domain, in which reference TRBV18 and TRBJ2-7 provide the parts outside the CDR3, is NAGVMQNPRHLVRRRGQEARLRCSPMKGHSHVYWYRQLPEEGLKFMVYLQKENIIDESGMPKERFSAEFPKEGPSILRIQQVVRGDSAAYFCASSPPIRTEQYFGPGTRLTVT.

The V call is TRBV27, the J call TRBJ2-1; D is perhaps TRBD2 (5 bases). CDR3 length: 16 residues. Germline V gene lookup returns CDR1 MNHEY and CDR2 SMNVEV (reference sequence). Between the trimmed V and J ends, which lost 1 base and 0 bases, there was a span of 10 bases. The CDR3 DNA is TGTGCCAGCAGTTTATTAGGGAGCAGCTCCTACAATGAGCAGTTCTTC. Its translation is CASSLLGSSSYNEQFF.

The J gene is TRBJ1-2, the V gene TRBV28, with a tentative D call TRBD1 (5 bases). This CDR3 has 14 residues. Between the trimmed V and J ends, which lost 2 bases and 4 bases, there was a span of 11 bases. CDR1 is MDHEN and CDR2 is SYDVKM in the germline V gene. The CDR3 coding sequence is TGTGCCAGCAGTTTAGTGACAGTGCCCTATGGCTACACCTTC. Protein product: CASSLVTVPYGYTF.

With regard to this clone: Other nucleotide sequences in the sample specify the same CDR3. V is TRBV4-1 and J is TRBJ2-7; D not certain. Trimming pared 1 base from V and 4 bases from J, leaving 5 bases between. From germline, CDR1 is MGHRA and CDR2 YSYEKL. The CDR3 loop spans 12 amino acids. CDR3 in DNA: TGCGCCAGCAGCCAAGGGCCGTACGAGCAGTACTTC. Translating gives CASSQGPYEQYF.

The chain combines TRBV9 with TRBJ2-3; 7 bases are shared with TRBD2. V gave up 7 bases and J gave up 0 bases; unmatched junction bases: 17. CDR3 length: 18 residues. The germline V gene encodes CDR1 SGDLS and CDR2 YYNGEE. In DNA form, the CDR3 reads TGTGCCAGCTCGAAGTCAGCGGGGACTGAGACTAGCACAGATACGCAGTATTTT. Translated: CASSKSAGTETSTDTQYF.

This clone has only one observation. The rearrangement links TRBV6-5 to TRBJ1-1; D is ambiguous. Germline V lookup: CDR1 MNHEY, CDR2 SVGAGI. CDR3 length equals 15 residues. Trimming pared 7 bases from V and 0 bases from J, leaving 15 bases between. CDR3 in amino acids: CASTYSKNLNTEAFF. The DNA for the CDR3 is TGTGCCAGCACCTACTCCAAAAACTTGAACACTGAAGCTTTCTTT.

V and J are TRBV19 and TRBJ2-6, with D perhaps being TRBD1 or TRBD2 (5 bases each). The CDR3 sequence is 18 residues long. Trimming took off 4 bases at V and 0 bases at J, with 16 bases between the two ends. The germline gives CDR1 LNHDA, CDR2 SQIVND (reference sequence). CDR3 residues: CASSTRTGQSSGANVLTF. CDR3 DNA: TGTGCCAGTAGTACGAGAACGGGGCAAAGCTCTGGGGCCAACGTCCTGACTTTC.

This sequence joins TRBV15 and TRBJ1-5; no clear D. The V gene lost 8 bases and the J gene lost 0 bases, with 14 bases spanning the gap. This CDR3 has 15 amino acids. The germline V gene encodes CDR1 LNHNV and CDR2 YYDKDF (reference sequence). For the CDR3, the DNA is TGTGCCACCTCAGGATCGGGATATAGCAATCAGCCCCAGCATTTT. Its protein product is CATSGSGYSNQPQHF. The complete variable domain, with remaining parts taken from reference TRBV15 and TRBJ1-5, reads DAMVIQNPRYQVTQFGKPVTLSCSQTLNHNVMYWYQQKSSQAPKLLFHYYDKDFNNEADTPDNFQSRRPNTSFCFLDIRSPGLGDTAMYLCATSGSGYSNQPQHFGDGTRLSIL.

This rearrangement joins TRBV6-4 to TRBJ1-1, with 10 positions matching TRBD1. The germline gives CDR1 MRHNA, CDR2 SNTAGT. CDR3 length: 15 amino acids. V shed 7 bases, J shed 6 bases, and the junction held 11 bases outside the gene matches. The chain's CDR3 is CASTPRQGAISEAFF. CDR3 in DNA: TGTGCCAGCACTCCGAGACAGGGGGCGATCTCTGAAGCTTTCTTT.

The V and J genes are TRBV28 and TRBJ1-5; D uncertain. This CDR3 contains 16 residues. Trimming took 2 bases from V and 1 from J, leaving 12 bases between them. In germline, CDR1 is MDHEN, CDR2 SYDVKM. The CDR3 nucleotides read TGTGCCAGCAGTTTAGGCCACCTAAGCAGCAATCAGCCCCAGCATTTT. Protein: CASSLGHLSSNQPQHF.

This chain connects TRBV29-1 to TRBJ2-2; 7 bases align to TRBD2. There are 16 residues in the CDR3. With V trimmed by 7 bases and J by 5 bases, 16 bases remained unmatched. The V gene's germline CDR1 is SQVTM and CDR2 ANQGSEA. This chain's CDR3 is CSASGGTNRGTGELFF. The CDR3 bases are TGCAGCGCCTCCGGGGGGACGAACCGTGGAACCGGGGAGCTGTTTTTT.